Listed below are T cell receptor beta chains from one sample, sequenced in a study of cytomegalovirus exposure and HLA in healthy donors. Profiled with immunoSEQ multiplex PCR; TCRdb holds only in-frame clones, not every one. The sample yields 90,000 to 130,000 clones, approximately 89% seen once. The source material was PBMCs. The receptor source for this set is a woman aged 18 to 35 in good health and CMV-seronegative. The CDR3 runs from the conserved cysteine through the conserved F or W. A D gene is named only where the DNA matches it firmly. Only some rows state a clone size, as once, few, many or a class for expanded clones.

V gene	clone size	J gene	D gene	CDR3 protein	CDR3 DNA
TRBV4-3	-	TRBJ2-5	TRBD2	CASSQARLAETQYF	TGCGCCAGCAGCCAAGCTAGACTAGCAGAGACCCAGTACTTC
TRBV28	-	TRBJ2-7	-	CASSLDTGMAYEQYF	TGTGCCAGCAGTTTAGACACAGGGATGGCCTACGAGCAGTACTTC
TRBV6-6	-	TRBJ1-2	-	CASSSTGFEGYTF	TGTGCCAGCAGTTCTACAGGGTTTGAAGGCTACACCTTC
TRBV29-1	-	TRBJ1-4	TRBD1	CSVGTGTPVELFF	TGCAGCGTGGGGACAGGGACCCCGGTGGAACTGTTTTTT
TRBV2	-	TRBJ2-3	-	CASSDSASSYTDTQYF	TGTGCCAGCAGTGATTCGGCTAGCTCTTACACAGATACGCAGTATTTT
TRBV6-5	once	TRBJ1-4	TRBD1	CASRPGTGREKLFF	TGTGCCAGCAGGCCCGGGACAGGAAGGGAAAAACTGTTTTTT
TRBV7-9	-	TRBJ1-1	-	CASSLGVKIQIF	TGTGCCAGCAGCTTAGGAGTGAAAATACAGATTTTT
TRBV7-3	-	TRBJ1-1	-	CASSFGRDTEAFF	TGTGCCAGCAGCTTCGGCAGGGACACTGAAGCTTTCTTT
TRBV13	-	TRBJ2-2	-	CASSVDTGELFF	TGTGCCAGCAGCGTCGACACCGGGGAGCTGTTTTTT
TRBV7-8	-	TRBJ2-2	-	CASSLSPSNTGELFF	TGTGCCAGCAGCCTAAGTCCCTCGAACACCGGGGAGCTGTTTTTT
TRBV11-2	-	TRBJ2-1	-	CASSLEATSYNEQFF	TGTGCCAGCAGCTTAGAGGCAACCTCCTACAATGAGCAGTTCTTC
TRBV9	-	TRBJ2-7	-	CASSGPGEQYF	TGTGCCAGCAGCGGACCGGGAGAGCAGTACTTC
TRBV19	-	TRBJ2-7	-	CASSGGTDQYEQYF	TGTGCCAGTAGTGGCGGGACAGACCAGTACGAGCAGTACTTC
TRBV21-1	-	TRBJ2-7	-	CASSESRDNPSYEQYF	TGTGCCAGCAGCGAAAGCCGGGACAATCCTTCCTACGAGCAGTACTTC
TRBV9	-	TRBJ2-2	-	CASSPRGTTTGELFF	TGTGCCAGCAGCCCCCGGGGGACGACGACCGGGGAGCTGTTTTTT
TRBV5-1	-	TRBJ1-4	TRBD1	CASSHTGTANEKLFF	TGCGCCAGCAGCCATACTGGGACAGCTAATGAAAAACTGTTTTTT
TRBV4-3	-	TRBJ2-7	TRBD1	CASSLRDSYEQYF	TGCGCCAGCAGCCTTAGGGACAGCTACGAGCAGTACTTC
TRBV5-6	-	TRBJ1-2	-	CASSLGLGSDYGYTF	TGTGCCAGCAGCTTGGGTCTCGGGTCGGACTATGGCTACACCTTC
TRBV9	-	TRBJ1-1	-	CASSVEGSNTEAFF	TGTGCCAGCAGCGTTGAGGGTTCGAACACTGAAGCTTTCTTT
TRBV6-6	-	TRBJ1-5	TRBD1	CASSPDRDGNQPQHF	TGTGCCAGCAGTCCGGACAGGGATGGCAATCAGCCCCAGCATTTT
TRBV11-3	-	TRBJ2-4	TRBD1	CASSLDRGNQYF	TGTGCCAGCAGTCTCGACAGGGGTAATCAGTACTTC
TRBV5-1	medium-sized	TRBJ2-7	TRBD2	CASSLDPLRGGGEQYF	TGCGCCAGCAGCTTGGACCCCTTGCGGGGGGGCGGCGAGCAGTACTTC
TRBV6-5	-	TRBJ1-3	TRBD1	CASSYGRGIRNTIYF	TGTGCCAGCAGTTACGGCAGGGGGATCCGGAACACCATATATTTT
TRBV7-2	-	TRBJ2-1	-	CAGTGSPYNEQFF	TGTGCAGGAACAGGGAGTCCCTACAATGAGCAGTTCTTC
TRBV13	-	TRBJ2-3	TRBD2	CASSPRTSGRVQYF	TGTGCCAGCAGCCCTCGGACTAGCGGGAGGGTGCAGTATTTT
TRBV18	-	TRBJ1-3	TRBD1	CASSQSGGSGNTIYF	TGTGCCAGCTCGCAGTCAGGGGGATCAGGAAACACCATATATTTT
TRBV28	-	TRBJ1-2	TRBD1	CASSLSTGEGYTF	TGTGCCAGCAGTTTAAGTACAGGGGAAGGCTACACCTTC
TRBV7-8	-	TRBJ1-2	-	CASSRARVRLNYGYTF	TGTGCCAGCAGCCGGGCACGGGTGAGACTAAACTATGGCTACACCTTC
TRBV4-3	-	TRBJ2-4	TRBD1	CASSPRGGTGAIQYF	TGCGCCAGCAGCCCCCGAGGAGGGACAGGGGCTATTCAGTACTTC
TRBV2	-	TRBJ2-3	TRBD2	CASSEGGAGAGDTQYF	TGTGCCAGCAGTGAAGGCGGGGCGGGAGCGGGAGATACGCAGTATTTT
TRBV29-1	once	TRBJ1-2	-	CSVEEASGARGYTF	TGCAGCGTTGAAGAGGCGTCAGGGGCCCGGGGCTACACCTTC
TRBV5-4	-	TRBJ2-3	TRBD2	CASFGAGGPPDTQYF	TGTGCCAGCTTCGGAGCGGGGGGGCCTCCAGATACGCAGTATTTT
TRBV2	-	TRBJ2-6	TRBD1	CASRDRPTGANVLTF	TGTGCCAGCAGGGACAGGCCCACTGGGGCCAACGTCCTGACTTTC
TRBV28	-	TRBJ1-3	-	CASSVGGNTIYF	TGTGCCAGCAGCGTCGGTGGAAACACCATATATTTT
TRBV5-1	-	TRBJ1-1	-	CASSFDRLNTEAFF	TGCGCCAGCAGCTTTGACAGACTGAACACTGAAGCTTTCTTT
TRBV19	-	TRBJ2-4	-	CASSIVGGRGNIQYF	TGTGCCAGTAGTATAGTGGGGGGACGAGGAAACATTCAGTACTTC
TRBV6-4	-	TRBJ1-5	-	CASSRRVGQPQHF	TGTGCCAGCTCGAGGAGGGTGGGTCAGCCCCAGCATTTT
TRBV4-3	-	TRBJ1-2	-	CASSQDVQGRRYGYTF	TGCGCCAGCAGCCAAGATGTACAGGGAAGAAGGTATGGCTACACCTTC
TRBV4-3	-	TRBJ2-3	TRBD2	CASSPSASGRADTQYF	TGCGCCAGCAGCCCCTCGGCCAGCGGGAGGGCAGATACGCAGTATTTT
TRBV30	once	TRBJ2-3	TRBD2	CAWTSGNTDTQYF	TGTGCCTGGACTAGCGGGAACACAGATACGCAGTATTTT